Listed below are T cell receptor beta chains from one sample, sequenced in a study of T-cell reconstitution after alpha-beta-depleted transplantation in children. TCRdb fed the PCR reads into MiXCR, producing one record per CDR3 protein. The sample shows 210,000 or so distinct CDR3 sequences, roughly 10% of them seen only once. The source was PBMCs from the stem cell graft donor, collected from the stem cell graft. All receptors come from a human donor who donated a stem cell graft to a child with acute lymphoblastic leukemia. CDR3s include the opening cysteine and the closing phenylalanine or tryptophan. D genes are given only for firm matches. The size field is filled for only some rows; it gives once, few, many or a size class.

TRBV7-9	TRBD1	.	TRBJ1-1	TGTGCCAGCAGCCCGGGACAGGGGAGCCCTGAAGCTTTCTTT	CASSPGQGSPEAFF
TRBV9	TRBD2	many	TRBJ2-1	TGTGCCAGCAGCGTATCCGGGGGGGCGACCTACAATGAGCAGTTCTTC	CASSVSGGATYNEQFF
TRBV6-2/TRBV6-3	.	many	TRBJ2-2	TGTGCCAGCAGTTCGAGGTTAATAGCGGAGAACACCGGGGAGCTGTTTTTT	CASSSRLIAENTGELFF
TRBV12-3/TRBV12-4	.	many	TRBJ1-1	TGTGCCAGCAGGATTCCACCGAACACTGAAGCTTTCTTT	CASRIPPNTEAFF
TRBV6-1	TRBD1	few	TRBJ2-3	TGTGCCAGCAGGGTATCGATGTGGGACAGGGGTGTGAATACGCAGTATTTT	CASRVSMWDRGVNTQYF
TRBV12-3/TRBV12-4	.	once	TRBJ1-6	TGTGCCAGCAGGGGGGCCCGTTTTAATTCACCCCTCCACTTT	CASRGARFNSPLHF
TRBV5-1	TRBD2	few	TRBJ2-5	TGCGCCAGCAGCCTAACTAGCGGGGGAGGGGAGACCCAGTACTTC	CASSLTSGGGETQYF
TRBV11-1	TRBD2	.	TRBJ2-5	TGTGCCAGCAGCCCCACGACTAGCGGCCAAGAGACCCAGTACTTC	CASSPTTSGQETQYF
TRBV20-1	TRBD2	few	TRBJ2-5	TGCAGTGCGTTTTCCGGGACTAGCGGCGAAGAGACCCAGTACTTC	CSAFSGTSGEETQYF
TRBV20-1	TRBD1	.	TRBJ2-1	TGCAGTGCTAGTTGGGGTGACAGGGTCTCTCTCTCCTACAATGAGCAGTTCTTC	CSASWGDRVSLSYNEQFF
TRBV6-5	TRBD2	.	TRBJ2-3	TGTGCCATCATGGTACTAGCGGAAACAGATACGCAGTATTTT	CAIMVLAETDTQYF
TRBV20-1	.	many	TRBJ2-1	TGCAGTGCTGCAGGGGATTTTAGCTCCTACAATGAGCAGTTCTTC	CSAAGDFSSYNEQFF
TRBV5-1	.	few	TRBJ2-7	TGCGCCAGCAGCTTGAGCTTCACCACGGGCGTGGACGAGCAGTACTTC	CASSLSFTTGVDEQYF
TRBV7-8	.	.	TRBJ2-7	TGTGCCAGCAGCTTTTTGGGCGGCTTATCCTACGAGCAGTACTTC	CASSFLGGLSYEQYF
TRBV13	.	many	TRBJ1-1	TGTGCCAGCAGCTTAGGACCGACGAACACTGAAGCTTTCTTT	CASSLGPTNTEAFF
TRBV27	TRBD1	.	TRBJ1-2	TGTGCCAGCAGTTCGGGACAGGGTCTTACTGGCTACACCTTC	CASSSGQGLTGYTF
TRBV12-3/TRBV12-4	.	many	TRBJ1-1	TGTGCCAGCACCAGAACCATGAACACTGAAGCTTTCTTT	CASTRTMNTEAFF
TRBV29-1	.	many	TRBJ1-4	TGCAGCGTTGAACGGCAGGGCTTTAATGAAAAACTGTTTTTT	CSVERQGFNEKLFF
TRBV7-9	TRBD1	many	TRBJ2-2	TGTGCCAGCAGCTTAGTGGGACAGGGGGCTTCAACCGGGGAGCTGTTTTTT	CASSLVGQGASTGELFF
TRBV20-1	.	many	TRBJ2-1	TGCAGTGCTACCCCTTCGGAGGGAATACACAATGAGCAGTTCTTC	CSATPSEGIHNEQFF
TRBV6-2/TRBV6-3	.	few	TRBJ2-6	TGTGCCAGCAGTTATGCGGCGAGCTCTGGGGCCAACGTCCTGACTTTC	CASSYAASSGANVLTF
TRBV20-1	.	many	TRBJ2-1	TGCAGTGCTGGGGGACTTCGCAATGAGCAGTTCTTC	CSAGGLRNEQFF
TRBV18	TRBD1	many	TRBJ2-1	TGTGCCAGCTCACCTGCGGGACAGGACTACAATGAGCAGTTCTTC	CASSPAGQDYNEQFF
TRBV12-3/TRBV12-4	TRBD1	many	TRBJ1-2	TGTGCCAGCAGTGGGACAGGGTACGCTGGCTACACCTTC	CASSGTGYAGYTF
TRBV5-1	TRBD1	many	TRBJ1-6	TGCGCCAGCAGCAGGAGACAGGGAGGGGATTCACCCCTCCACTTT	CASSRRQGGDSPLHF
TRBV5-1	TRBD2	many	TRBJ2-7	TGCGCCAGCAGCCCACGGACTAGCGGTGCTTGGGAGCAGTACTTC	CASSPRTSGAWEQYF
TRBV20-1	.	few	TRBJ1-2	TGCAGTGCTAGAGGCCTGGTACAGAACTATGGCTACACCTTC	CSARGLVQNYGYTF
TRBV12-3/TRBV12-4	TRBD1	.	TRBJ2-7	TGTGCCAGCAGTTTCAGATCTGGGACAGGGTTAGGCGAGCAGTACTTC	CASSFRSGTGLGEQYF
TRBV6-6	.	many	TRBJ2-1	TGTGCCAGCAGTTACTCGACGAGTGAGCAGTTCTTC	CASSYSTSEQFF
TRBV12-3/TRBV12-4	.	few	TRBJ2-7	TGTGCCAGCAGTTTGGGGCGGGGATGGGGTTACGAGCAGTACTTC	CASSLGRGWGYEQYF
TRBV29-1	TRBD1	many	TRBJ2-7	TGCAGCGTTGAAAGTGGGACAGGCGGGAACGAGCAGTACTTC	CSVESGTGGNEQYF
TRBV7-9	TRBD1	few	TRBJ2-7	TGTGCCAGCAGCGAAAACCGGGACAGTGACTACGAGCAGTACTTC	CASSENRDSDYEQYF
TRBV6-1	TRBD1	.	TRBJ2-2	TGTGCCAGGGCGACAGGGGGTCCTGTTACGAACACCGGGGAGCTGTTTTTT	CARATGGPVTNTGELFF
TRBV20-1	.	many	TRBJ1-2	TGCAGTGCTAGAGAAGGGTATGGCTATGGCTACACCTTC	CSAREGYGYGYTF
TRBV7-9	.	many	TRBJ1-1	TGTGCCAGCAGCCCGAGGGGGGGGATGAACACTGAAGCTTTCTTT	CASSPRGGMNTEAFF
TRBV27	.	many	TRBJ1-2	TGTGCCAGCAGTTTATCTAATTCGGTATTCTATGGCTACACCTTC	CASSLSNSVFYGYTF
TRBV3-1	.	few	TRBJ2-7	TGTGCCAGCACCCAAGAACGGGGACTCCTTTCCTTC	CASTQERGLLSF
TRBV27	TRBD1	few	TRBJ1-4	TGTGCCAGCAGTTTCAGGGGGCGAAGTGAAAAACTGTTTTTT	CASSFRGRSEKLFF
TRBV5-1	TRBD2	few	TRBJ2-7	TGCGCCAGCAGCTTGGAGCGGGGGAGCACCTACGAGCAGTACTTC	CASSLERGSTYEQYF
TRBV5-4	.	many	TRBJ1-1	TGTGCCAGCAGCTATCGAGGGAACACTGAAGCTTTCTTT	CASSYRGNTEAFF
TRBV7-6	TRBD2	many	TRBJ2-1	TGTGCCAGCAGCTTATTAAGCGGGGAGGGCAATGAGCAGTTCTTC	CASSLLSGEGNEQFF
TRBV20-1	.	few	TRBJ2-3	TGCAGTGCTAGAGATTTAACTAGCATCTTCACAGATACGCAGTATTTT	CSARDLTSIFTDTQYF
TRBV10-3	.	many	TRBJ2-7	TGTGCCAGCGAGTCCGGGACATCGTGGGACGAGCAGTACTTC	CASESGTSWDEQYF
TRBV10-3	.	few	TRBJ2-7	TGTGCCATCACCAGAGGGGCAGGGGACGAGCAGTACTTC	CAITRGAGDEQYF